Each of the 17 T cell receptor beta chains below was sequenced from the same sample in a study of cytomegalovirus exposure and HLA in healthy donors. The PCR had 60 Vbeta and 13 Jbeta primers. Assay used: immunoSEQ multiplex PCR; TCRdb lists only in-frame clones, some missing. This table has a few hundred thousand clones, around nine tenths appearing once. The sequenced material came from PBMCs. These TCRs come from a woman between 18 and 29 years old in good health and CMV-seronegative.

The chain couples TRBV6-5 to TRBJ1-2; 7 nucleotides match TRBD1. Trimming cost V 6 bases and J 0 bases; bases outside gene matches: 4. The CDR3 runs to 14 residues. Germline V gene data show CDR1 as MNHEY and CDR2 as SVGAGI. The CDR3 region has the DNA TGTGCCAGCAGCAGGGACAGTTCTAACTATGGCTACACCTTC. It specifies CASSRDSSNYGYTF.

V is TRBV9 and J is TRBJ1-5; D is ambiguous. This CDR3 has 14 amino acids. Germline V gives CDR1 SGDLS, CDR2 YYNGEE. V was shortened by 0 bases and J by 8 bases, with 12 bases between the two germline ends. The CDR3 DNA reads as TGTGCCAGCAGCGTAGGAGGACGCGGGGAGCCCCAGCATTTT. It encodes CASSVGGRGEPQHF.

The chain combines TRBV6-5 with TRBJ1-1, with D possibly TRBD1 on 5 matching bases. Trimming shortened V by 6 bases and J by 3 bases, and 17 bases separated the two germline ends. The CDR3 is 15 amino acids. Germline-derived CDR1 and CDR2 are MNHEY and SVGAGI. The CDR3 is CASSYRVQGDTEAFF. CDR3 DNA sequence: TGTGCCAGCAGCTACCGAGTCCAGGGCGACACTGAAGCTTTCTTT.

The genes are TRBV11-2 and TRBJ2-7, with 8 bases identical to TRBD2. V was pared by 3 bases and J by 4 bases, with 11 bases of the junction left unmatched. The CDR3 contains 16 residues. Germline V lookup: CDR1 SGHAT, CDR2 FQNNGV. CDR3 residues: CASSFQTARGGYEQYF. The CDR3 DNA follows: TGTGCCAGCAGCTTCCAGACAGCTCGGGGGGGGTACGAGCAGTACTTC.

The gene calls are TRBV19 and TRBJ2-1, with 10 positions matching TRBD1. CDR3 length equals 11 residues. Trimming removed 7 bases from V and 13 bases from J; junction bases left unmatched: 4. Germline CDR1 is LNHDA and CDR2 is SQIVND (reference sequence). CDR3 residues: CASKRDRGQFF. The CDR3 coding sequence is TGTGCCAGTAAACGGGACAGGGGACAGTTCTTC.

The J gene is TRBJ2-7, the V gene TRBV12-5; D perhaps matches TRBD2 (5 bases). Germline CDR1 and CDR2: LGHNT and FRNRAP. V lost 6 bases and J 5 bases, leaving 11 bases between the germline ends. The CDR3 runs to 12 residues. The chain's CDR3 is CASGEGNHEQYF. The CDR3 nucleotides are TGTGCTAGTGGAGAGGGCAACCACGAGCAGTACTTC.

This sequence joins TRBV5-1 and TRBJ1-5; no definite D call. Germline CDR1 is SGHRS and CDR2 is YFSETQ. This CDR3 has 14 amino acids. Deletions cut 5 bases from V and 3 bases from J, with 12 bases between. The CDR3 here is CASSTGTNNQPQHF. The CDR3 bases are TGCGCCAGCAGTACGGGAACAAACAATCAGCCCCAGCATTTT.

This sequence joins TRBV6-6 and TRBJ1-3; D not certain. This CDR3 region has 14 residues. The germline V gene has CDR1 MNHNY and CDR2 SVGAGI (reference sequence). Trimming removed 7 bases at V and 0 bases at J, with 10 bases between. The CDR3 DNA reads TGTGCCAGCAAAAAACCGAGCTCTGGAAACACCATATATTTT. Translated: CASKKPSSGNTIYF.

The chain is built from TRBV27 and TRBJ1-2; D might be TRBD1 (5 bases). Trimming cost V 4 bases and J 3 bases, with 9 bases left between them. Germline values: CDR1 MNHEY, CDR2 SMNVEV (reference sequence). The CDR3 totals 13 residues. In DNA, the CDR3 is TGTGCCAGCAGTTCGCAGGGTTACTATGGCTACACCTTC. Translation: CASSSQGYYGYTF.

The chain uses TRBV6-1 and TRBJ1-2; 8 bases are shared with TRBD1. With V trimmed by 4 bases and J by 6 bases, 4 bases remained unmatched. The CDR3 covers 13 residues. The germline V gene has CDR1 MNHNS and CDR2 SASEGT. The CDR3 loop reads CASSVGQANGYTF. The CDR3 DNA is TGTGCCAGCAGTGTGGGACAGGCTAATGGCTACACCTTC.

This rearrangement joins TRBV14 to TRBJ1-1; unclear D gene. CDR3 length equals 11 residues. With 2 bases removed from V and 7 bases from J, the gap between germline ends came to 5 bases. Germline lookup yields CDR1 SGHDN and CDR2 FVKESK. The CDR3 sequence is CASSQFSEAFF. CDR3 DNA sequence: TGTGCCAGCAGCCAATTCAGTGAAGCTTTCTTT. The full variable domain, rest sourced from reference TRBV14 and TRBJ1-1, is EAGVTQFPSHSVIEKGQTVTLRCDPISGHDNLYWYRRVMGKEIKFLLHFVKESKQDESGMPNNRFLAERTGGTYSTLKVQPAELEDSGVYFCASSQFSEAFFGQGTRLTVV.

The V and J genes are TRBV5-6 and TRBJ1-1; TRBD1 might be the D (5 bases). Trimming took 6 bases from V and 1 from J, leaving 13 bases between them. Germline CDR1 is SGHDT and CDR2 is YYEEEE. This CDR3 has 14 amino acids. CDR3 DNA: TGTGCCAGCAAGAGAAGGGGCGGGAACACTGAAGCTTTCTTT. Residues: CASKRRGGNTEAFF.

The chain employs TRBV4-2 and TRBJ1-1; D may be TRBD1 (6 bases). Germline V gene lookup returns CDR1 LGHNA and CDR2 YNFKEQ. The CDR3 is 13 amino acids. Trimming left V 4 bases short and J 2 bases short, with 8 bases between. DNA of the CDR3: TGTGCCAGCAGCCGGACAGTAAACACTGAAGCTTTCTTT. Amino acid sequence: CASSRTVNTEAFF.

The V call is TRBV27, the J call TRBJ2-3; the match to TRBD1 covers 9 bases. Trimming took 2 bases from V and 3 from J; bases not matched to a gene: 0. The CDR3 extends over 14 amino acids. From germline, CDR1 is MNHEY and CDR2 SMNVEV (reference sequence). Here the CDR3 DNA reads TGTGCCAGCAGTTTAGGGACAGGGACAGATACGCAGTATTTT. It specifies CASSLGTGTDTQYF.

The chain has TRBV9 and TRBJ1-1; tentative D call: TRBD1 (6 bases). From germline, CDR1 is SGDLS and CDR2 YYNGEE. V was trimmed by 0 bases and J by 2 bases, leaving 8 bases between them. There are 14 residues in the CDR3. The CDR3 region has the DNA TGTGCCAGCAGCGTAGGACAGGAAAACACTGAAGCTTTCTTT. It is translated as CASSVGQENTEAFF. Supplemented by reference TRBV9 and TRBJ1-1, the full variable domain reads DSGVTQTPKHLITATGQRVTLRCSPRSGDLSVYWYQQSLDQGLQFLIQYYNGEERAKGNILERFSAQQFPDLHSELNLSSLELGDSALYFCASSVGQENTEAFFGQGTRLTVV.

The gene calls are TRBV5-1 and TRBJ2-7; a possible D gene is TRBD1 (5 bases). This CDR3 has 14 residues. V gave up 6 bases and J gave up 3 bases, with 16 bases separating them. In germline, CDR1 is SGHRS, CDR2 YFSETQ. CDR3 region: CASTLRQGNYEQYF. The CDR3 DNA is TGCGCCAGCACCCTACGGCAGGGCAACTACGAGCAGTACTTC.

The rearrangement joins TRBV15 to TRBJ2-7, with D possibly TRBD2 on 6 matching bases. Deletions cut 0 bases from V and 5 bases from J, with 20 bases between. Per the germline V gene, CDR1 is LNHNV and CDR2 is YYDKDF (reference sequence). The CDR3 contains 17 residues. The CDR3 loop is CATSREPLSGAKHEQYF. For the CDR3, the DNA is TGTGCCACCAGCAGAGAACCACTTAGCGGAGCCAAACACGAGCAGTACTTC.